This T cell receptor (beta chain) was sequenced for a study of blood T cell repertoires in COVID-19. As handled by the study authors: The assay estimated nucleated cells by amplifying reference gene primers. Sequencing was performed with immunoSEQ multiplex PCR; in TCRdb, only in-frame clones are kept and a portion is missing. V and J calls and clone size follow that table, whereas D and trimming were derived from the DNA. The data contain some 17,000 clones, roughly 87% of them singletons. Per germline, CDR1 SGHVS and CDR2 FQNEAQ. CDR3 length: 13 residues. V lost 8 bases to trimming and J lost 3 bases, with 14 bases between them.

The gene calls are TRBV7-8 and TRBJ2-7; tentatively, D is TRBD1 (7 bases). The sequencing input was peripheral blood. The clonotype comes from a man in his fifties or sixties with active COVID-19. The CDR3 region has the DNA TGTGCCAGCCGGCGGAGGGACAGCTACGAGCAGTACTTC. The encoded protein is CASRRRDSYEQYF.